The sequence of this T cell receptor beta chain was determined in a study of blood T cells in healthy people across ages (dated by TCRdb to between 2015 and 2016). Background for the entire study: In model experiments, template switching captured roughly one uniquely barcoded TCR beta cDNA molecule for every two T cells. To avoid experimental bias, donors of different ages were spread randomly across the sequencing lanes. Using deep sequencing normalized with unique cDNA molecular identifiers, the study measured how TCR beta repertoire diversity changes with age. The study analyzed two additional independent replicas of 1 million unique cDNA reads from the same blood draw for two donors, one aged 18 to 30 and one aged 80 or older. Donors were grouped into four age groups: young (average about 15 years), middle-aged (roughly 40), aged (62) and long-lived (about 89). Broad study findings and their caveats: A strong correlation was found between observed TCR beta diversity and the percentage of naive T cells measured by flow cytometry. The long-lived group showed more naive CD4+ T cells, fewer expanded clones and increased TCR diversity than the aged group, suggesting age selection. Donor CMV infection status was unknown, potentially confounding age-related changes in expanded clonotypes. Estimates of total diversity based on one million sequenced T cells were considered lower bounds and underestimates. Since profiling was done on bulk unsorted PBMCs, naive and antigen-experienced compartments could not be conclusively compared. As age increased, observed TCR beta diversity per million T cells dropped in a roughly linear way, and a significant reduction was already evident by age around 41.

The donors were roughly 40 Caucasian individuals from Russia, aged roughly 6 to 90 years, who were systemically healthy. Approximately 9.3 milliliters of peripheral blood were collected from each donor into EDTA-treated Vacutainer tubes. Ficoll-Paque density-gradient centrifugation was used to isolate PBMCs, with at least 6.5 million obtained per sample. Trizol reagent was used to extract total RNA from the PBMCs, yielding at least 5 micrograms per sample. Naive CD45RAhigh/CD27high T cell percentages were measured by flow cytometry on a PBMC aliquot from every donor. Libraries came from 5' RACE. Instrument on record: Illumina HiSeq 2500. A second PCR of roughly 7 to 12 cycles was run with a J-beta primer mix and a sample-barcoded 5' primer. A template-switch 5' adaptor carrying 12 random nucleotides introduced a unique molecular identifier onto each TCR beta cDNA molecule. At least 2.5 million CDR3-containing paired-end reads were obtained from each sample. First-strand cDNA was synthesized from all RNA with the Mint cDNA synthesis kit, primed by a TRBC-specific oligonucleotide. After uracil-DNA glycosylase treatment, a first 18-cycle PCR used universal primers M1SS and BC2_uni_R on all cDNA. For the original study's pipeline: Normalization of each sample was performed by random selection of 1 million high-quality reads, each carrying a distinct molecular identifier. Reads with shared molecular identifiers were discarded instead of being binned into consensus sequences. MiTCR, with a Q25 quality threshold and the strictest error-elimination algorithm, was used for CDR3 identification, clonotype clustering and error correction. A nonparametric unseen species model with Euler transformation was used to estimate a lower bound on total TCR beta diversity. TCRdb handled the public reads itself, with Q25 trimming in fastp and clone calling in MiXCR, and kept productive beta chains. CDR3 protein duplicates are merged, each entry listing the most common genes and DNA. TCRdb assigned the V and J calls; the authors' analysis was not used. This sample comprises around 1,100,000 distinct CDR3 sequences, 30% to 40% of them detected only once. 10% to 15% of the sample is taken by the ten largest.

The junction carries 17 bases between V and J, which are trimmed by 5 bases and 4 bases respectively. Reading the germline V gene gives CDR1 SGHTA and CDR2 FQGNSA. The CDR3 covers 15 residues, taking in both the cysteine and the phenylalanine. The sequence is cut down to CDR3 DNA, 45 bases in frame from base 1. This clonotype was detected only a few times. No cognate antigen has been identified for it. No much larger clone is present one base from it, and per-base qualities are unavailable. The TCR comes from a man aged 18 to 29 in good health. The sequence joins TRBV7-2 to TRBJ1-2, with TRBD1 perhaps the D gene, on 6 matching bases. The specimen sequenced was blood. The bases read TGTGCCAGCAGCGAAGATTACAGGGTTAGCTATGGCTACACCTTC. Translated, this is CASSEDYRVSYGYTF.